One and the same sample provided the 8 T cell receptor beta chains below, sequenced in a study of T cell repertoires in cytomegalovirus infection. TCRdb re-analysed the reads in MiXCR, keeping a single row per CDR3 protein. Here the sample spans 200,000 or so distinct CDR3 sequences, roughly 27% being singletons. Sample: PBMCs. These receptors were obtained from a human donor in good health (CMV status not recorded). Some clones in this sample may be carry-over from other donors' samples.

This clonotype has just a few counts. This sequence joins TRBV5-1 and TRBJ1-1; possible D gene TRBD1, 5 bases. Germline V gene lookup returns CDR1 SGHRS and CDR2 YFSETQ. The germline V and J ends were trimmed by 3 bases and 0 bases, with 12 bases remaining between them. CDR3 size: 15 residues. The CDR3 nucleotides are TGCGCCAGCAGCTCTGGCGCAGGGATGAACACTGAAGCTTTCTTT. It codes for CASSSGAGMNTEAFF. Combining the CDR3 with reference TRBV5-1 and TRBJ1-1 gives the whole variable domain KAGVTQTPRYLIKTRGQQVTLSCSPISGHRSVSWYQQTPGQGLQFLFEYFSETQRNKGNFPGRFSGRQFSNSRSEMNVSTLELGDSALYLCASSSGAGMNTEAFFGQGTRLTVV.

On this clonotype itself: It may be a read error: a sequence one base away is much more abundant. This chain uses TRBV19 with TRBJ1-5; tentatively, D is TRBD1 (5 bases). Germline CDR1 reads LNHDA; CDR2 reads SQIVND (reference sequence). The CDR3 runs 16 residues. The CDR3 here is CASSGPLWGSNLPQHF. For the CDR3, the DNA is TGTGCCAGTAGTGGACCTCTTTGGGGGAGCAATCTGCCCCAGCATTTT.

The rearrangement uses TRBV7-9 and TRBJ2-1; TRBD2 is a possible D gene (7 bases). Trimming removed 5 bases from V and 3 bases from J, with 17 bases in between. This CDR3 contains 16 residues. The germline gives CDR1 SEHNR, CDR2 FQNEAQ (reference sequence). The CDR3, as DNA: TGTGCCAGCAGCCCCCTGACGGGGGGCTACTACAATGAGCAGTTCTTC. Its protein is CASSPLTGGYYNEQFF.

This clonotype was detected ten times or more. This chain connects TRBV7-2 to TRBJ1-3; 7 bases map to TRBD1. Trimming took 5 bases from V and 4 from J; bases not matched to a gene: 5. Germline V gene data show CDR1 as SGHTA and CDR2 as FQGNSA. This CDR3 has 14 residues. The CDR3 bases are TGTGCCAGCAGCACAGGGGATACAGGAAACACCATATATTTT. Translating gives CASSTGDTGNTIYF.

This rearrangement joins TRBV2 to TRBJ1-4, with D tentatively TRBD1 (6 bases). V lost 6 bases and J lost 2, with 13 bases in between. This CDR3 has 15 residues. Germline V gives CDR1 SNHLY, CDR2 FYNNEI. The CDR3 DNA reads TGTGCCAGCAGCTACAACAGGGCCACTAATGAAAAACTGTTTTTT. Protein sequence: CASSYNRATNEKLFF.

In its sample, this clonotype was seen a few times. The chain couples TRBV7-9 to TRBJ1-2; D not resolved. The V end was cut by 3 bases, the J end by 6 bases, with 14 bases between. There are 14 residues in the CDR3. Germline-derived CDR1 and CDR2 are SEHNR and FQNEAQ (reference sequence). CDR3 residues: CASSLSILLDGYTF. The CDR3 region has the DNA TGTGCCAGCAGCTTGAGCATCCTCCTAGATGGCTACACCTTC.

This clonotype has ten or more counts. CDR3 sequence (DNA): TGTGCCAGCAGCCCCGGAGGCAGGGGGTTGTCCTACGAGCAGTACTTC. This translates into CASSPGGRGLSYEQYF. The V call is TRBV7-6, the J call TRBJ2-7; 7 bases match TRBD1. This CDR3 has 16 amino acids. Looked up from germline, CDR1 is SGHVS and CDR2 is FNYEAQ. Trimming removed 5 bases from V and 1 base from J; junction bases left unmatched: 11.

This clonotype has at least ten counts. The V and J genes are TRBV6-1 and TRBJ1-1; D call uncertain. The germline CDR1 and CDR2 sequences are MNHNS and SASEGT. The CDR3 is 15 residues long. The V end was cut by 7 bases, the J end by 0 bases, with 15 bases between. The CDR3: CASKEGRHLNTEAFF. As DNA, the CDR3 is TGTGCCAGCAAAGAAGGCCGACACTTGAACACTGAAGCTTTCTTT.